This TCR beta chain emerged from a study of cytomegalovirus exposure and HLA in healthy donors. Study-wide background: Across some 400 genotyped donors, around 80% landed in the Caucasian-associated ancestry cluster. Findings and caveats of the study: The listing of about 150 TCR beta chains classed them as cytomegalovirus-associated.

This PCR relied on a set of 60 Vbeta primers and 13 Jbeta primers. Repertoires were generated with immunoSEQ multiplex PCR, while TCRdb's copy carries only in-frame clones and drops some. The table lists fewer than 200,000 clones, about 80% of them singletons, with around 1.5% in the top ten. This clone has only a few counts. Its antigen is still unknown. V dropped 7 bases and J dropped 0; count of bases not matched to a gene: 5. The CDR3 extends over 14 amino acids. Germline CDR1 is MNHNS and CDR2 is SASEGT. The rearrangement uses TRBV6-1 and TRBJ2-7; the match to TRBD1 covers 8 bases. The source material was PBMCs. The sequence was obtained from a girl under 18 in good health and CMV-seropositive. The DNA for the CDR3 is TGTGCCAGCATTCAGGGGGCCAGCTCCTACGAGCAGTACTTC. Its translation is CASIQGASSYEQYF.